This is a list of T cell receptor beta chains from one sample in a study of cytomegalovirus exposure and HLA in healthy donors. Clones were read by immunoSEQ multiplex PCR, and TCRdb kept only the in-frame ones, dropping some. The table has around 130,000 clones, about four fifths seen once. The sequenced material came from PBMCs. The receptor source for this set is a man aged 18 to 29 in good health and CMV-seronegative. CDR3s include the opening cysteine and the closing phenylalanine or tryptophan. Each record gives: CDR3 protein, CDR3 DNA, clone size, J gene, V gene, D gene. The D gene is left open where the match is weak. Clone size appears in some rows only: once, few, many, or a class for an expanded clone.

CDR3 protein: CAWRQGMRQPQHF
CDR3 DNA: TGTGCCTGGAGACAGGGAATGCGTCAGCCCCAGCATTTT
clone size: -
J gene: TRBJ1-5
V gene: TRBV30
D gene: -

CDR3 protein: CASSSRGGTFNQPQHF
CDR3 DNA: TGTGCCAGCAGCTCGCGAGGCGGGACCTTTAATCAGCCCCAGCATTTT
clone size: -
J gene: TRBJ1-5
V gene: TRBV5-5
D gene: -

CDR3 protein: CASVAGTETYEQYF
CDR3 DNA: TGTGCCAGCGTTGCCGGGACAGAGACCTACGAGCAGTACTTC
clone size: -
J gene: TRBJ2-7
V gene: TRBV2
D gene: TRBD1

CDR3 protein: CASSLGLGGSNNEQFF
CDR3 DNA: TGTGCCAGCAGTCTGGGGCTAGGGGGTTCCAACAATGAGCAGTTCTTC
clone size: -
J gene: TRBJ2-1
V gene: TRBV25-1
D gene: -

CDR3 protein: CASSIDHQGANTEAFF
CDR3 DNA: TGTGCCAGTAGTATAGATCATCAGGGGGCAAACACTGAAGCTTTCTTT
clone size: -
J gene: TRBJ1-1
V gene: TRBV19
D gene: TRBD1

CDR3 protein: CASSVDPGRNSPLHF
CDR3 DNA: TGTGCCAGCAGTGTAGATCCAGGGCGAAATTCACCCCTCCACTTT
clone size: -
J gene: TRBJ1-6
V gene: TRBV6-1
D gene: -

CDR3 protein: CASSSGQKDEQFF
CDR3 DNA: TGCGCCAGCAGCTCGGGACAGAAGGATGAGCAGTTCTTC
clone size: few
J gene: TRBJ2-1
V gene: TRBV5-1
D gene: TRBD1

CDR3 protein: CASSEFTSGVTDTQYF
CDR3 DNA: TGTGCCAGCAGCGAATTTACTAGCGGGGTCACAGATACGCAGTATTTT
clone size: -
J gene: TRBJ2-3
V gene: TRBV2
D gene: TRBD2

CDR3 protein: CASSHGTGHTDTQYF
CDR3 DNA: TGCGCCAGCAGCCACGGGACAGGGCACACAGATACGCAGTATTTT
clone size: -
J gene: TRBJ2-3
V gene: TRBV5-1
D gene: TRBD1

CDR3 protein: CASSQDAGLDEKLFF
CDR3 DNA: TGTGCCAGCAGCCAAGATGCGGGGCTGGATGAAAAACTGTTTTTT
clone size: -
J gene: TRBJ1-4
V gene: TRBV14
D gene: -

CDR3 protein: CASSQDPGGREKLFF
CDR3 DNA: TGCGCCAGCAGCCAAGATCCGGGGGGCCGGGAAAAACTGTTTTTT
clone size: -
J gene: TRBJ1-4
V gene: TRBV4-3
D gene: -

CDR3 protein: CASTHYSNQPQHF
CDR3 DNA: TGTGCCAGCACCCACTATAGCAATCAGCCCCAGCATTTT
clone size: -
J gene: TRBJ1-5
V gene: TRBV7-9
D gene: -

CDR3 protein: CASSEVGSGQPQHF
CDR3 DNA: TGTGCCAGCAGTGAAGTGGGGAGCGGTCAGCCCCAGCATTTT
clone size: -
J gene: TRBJ1-5
V gene: TRBV6-1
D gene: -

CDR3 protein: CASSYGIRGYNSPLHF
CDR3 DNA: TGTGCCAGCAGTTACGGTATCCGAGGGTATAATTCACCCCTCCACTTT
clone size: -
J gene: TRBJ1-6
V gene: TRBV6-5
D gene: -

CDR3 protein: CASRDPRGREQYF
CDR3 DNA: TGTGCCAGTAGGGACCCGCGGGGGCGCGAGCAGTACTTC
clone size: -
J gene: TRBJ2-7
V gene: TRBV7-9
D gene: -

CDR3 protein: CASSQHGQGLGNEQFF
CDR3 DNA: TGCGCCAGCAGCCAACATGGACAGGGCCTAGGGAATGAGCAGTTCTTC
clone size: -
J gene: TRBJ2-1
V gene: TRBV4-3
D gene: TRBD1

CDR3 protein: CASSPPGQGFNPDTQYF
CDR3 DNA: TGTGCCAGCAGCCCCCCGGGACAGGGGTTTAACCCAGATACGCAGTATTTT
clone size: -
J gene: TRBJ2-3
V gene: TRBV11-3
D gene: TRBD1

CDR3 protein: CASSHGRGPLGTDTQYF
CDR3 DNA: TGCGCCAGCAGCCACGGGAGGGGGCCCCTCGGCACAGATACGCAGTATTTT
clone size: -
J gene: TRBJ2-3
V gene: TRBV4-1
D gene: -

CDR3 protein: CASSEGHAADTQYF
CDR3 DNA: TGCGCCAGCAGTGAAGGCCATGCGGCGGATACGCAGTATTTT
clone size: -
J gene: TRBJ2-3
V gene: TRBV10-1
D gene: -

CDR3 protein: CASSVTGREKLFF
CDR3 DNA: TGTGCCAGCTCCGTGACAGGGAGAGAAAAACTGTTTTTT
clone size: -
J gene: TRBJ1-4
V gene: TRBV18
D gene: TRBD1

CDR3 protein: CASSLTGGEVYEQYF
CDR3 DNA: TGTGCCAGCAGCTTGACAGGGGGCGAGGTCTACGAGCAGTACTTC
clone size: -
J gene: TRBJ2-7
V gene: TRBV11-2
D gene: TRBD1

CDR3 protein: CASTDRGQAYEKLFF
CDR3 DNA: TGCGCCAGCACTGACAGGGGGCAAGCTTATGAAAAACTGTTTTTT
clone size: -
J gene: TRBJ1-4
V gene: TRBV5-1
D gene: TRBD1

CDR3 protein: CASSLDGPSWGELFF
CDR3 DNA: TGTGCCAGCAGCTTAGATGGGCCTAGCTGGGGGGAGCTGTTTTTT
clone size: -
J gene: TRBJ2-2
V gene: TRBV11-2
D gene: -

CDR3 protein: CSSDMNTEAFF
CDR3 DNA: TGCAGCTCGGACATGAACACTGAAGCTTTCTTT
clone size: -
J gene: TRBJ1-1
V gene: TRBV29-1
D gene: -

CDR3 protein: CASSPGTSGGYTDTQYF
CDR3 DNA: TGTGCCAGCAGCCCTGGGACTAGCGGGGGCTACACAGATACGCAGTATTTT
clone size: -
J gene: TRBJ2-3
V gene: TRBV5-4
D gene: TRBD2

CDR3 protein: CASSLWETGGAYEQYF
CDR3 DNA: TGTGCCAGCAGTTTATGGGAAACAGGGGGGGCCTACGAGCAGTACTTC
clone size: -
J gene: TRBJ2-7
V gene: TRBV28
D gene: -

CDR3 protein: CASSRLRTRRAQETQYF
CDR3 DNA: TGTGCCAGCAGCCGCCTACGAACACGGAGGGCCCAAGAGACCCAGTACTTC
clone size: few
J gene: TRBJ2-5
V gene: TRBV11-2
D gene: -

CDR3 protein: CASTPQGASYEQYF
CDR3 DNA: TGTGCCAGCACCCCACAGGGGGCCTCATACGAGCAGTACTTC
clone size: -
J gene: TRBJ2-7
V gene: TRBV6-5
D gene: TRBD1

CDR3 protein: CASSIDQRPQHF
CDR3 DNA: TGTGCCAGCAGCATTGACCAGCGGCCCCAGCATTTT
clone size: -
J gene: TRBJ1-5
V gene: TRBV7-9
D gene: -

CDR3 protein: CASSVDYRTREKLFF
CDR3 DNA: TGTGCCAGCAGCGTAGACTACAGGACAAGGGAAAAACTGTTTTTT
clone size: -
J gene: TRBJ1-4
V gene: TRBV9
D gene: -

CDR3 protein: CASSLEAGGLLYEQFF
CDR3 DNA: TGCGCCAGCAGCTTGGAGGCGGGGGGGCTTTTGTATGAGCAGTTCTTC
clone size: -
J gene: TRBJ2-1
V gene: TRBV5-1
D gene: TRBD2

CDR3 protein: CATEGDTQYF
CDR3 DNA: TGTGCTACAGAGGGCGATACGCAGTATTTT
clone size: -
J gene: TRBJ2-3
V gene: TRBV10-3
D gene: -

CDR3 protein: CASEEGSYSGNTIYF
CDR3 DNA: TGTGCCAGCGAGGAGGGGAGTTACTCTGGAAACACCATATATTTT
clone size: -
J gene: TRBJ1-3
V gene: TRBV6-1
D gene: -

CDR3 protein: CASSYYRGGSGQPQHF
CDR3 DNA: TGTGCCAGCAGTTATTATCGAGGGGGTTCGGGGCAGCCCCAGCATTTT
clone size: -
J gene: TRBJ1-5
V gene: TRBV6-5
D gene: -

CDR3 protein: CASSGGQGHNEQFF
CDR3 DNA: TGTGCCAGCAGTGGGGGACAGGGACACAATGAGCAGTTCTTC
clone size: -
J gene: TRBJ2-1
V gene: TRBV6-4
D gene: TRBD1

CDR3 protein: CASSVLRSGNTEAFF
CDR3 DNA: TGTGCCAGCAGCGTTCTCAGGTCCGGGAACACTGAAGCTTTCTTT
clone size: -
J gene: TRBJ1-1
V gene: TRBV9
D gene: -

CDR3 protein: CASSLTENTEAFF
CDR3 DNA: TGTGCCAGCAGTTTAACAGAGAACACTGAAGCTTTCTTT
clone size: -
J gene: TRBJ1-1
V gene: TRBV27
D gene: -

CDR3 protein: CASSFLPGLLNEQFF
CDR3 DNA: TGTGCCAGCAGTTTCTTGCCGGGACTACTCAATGAGCAGTTCTTC
clone size: once
J gene: TRBJ2-1
V gene: TRBV27
D gene: TRBD2

CDR3 protein: CASSHEVSYNSPLHF
CDR3 DNA: TGTGCCAGCAGCCACGAGGTTTCCTATAATTCACCCCTCCACTTT
clone size: -
J gene: TRBJ1-6
V gene: TRBV14
D gene: -

CDR3 protein: CASSTGQNEKLFF
CDR3 DNA: TGTGCCAGCAGCACGGGACAGAATGAAAAACTGTTTTTT
clone size: -
J gene: TRBJ1-4
V gene: TRBV5-6
D gene: TRBD1

CDR3 protein: CSAGRGLGEQFF
CDR3 DNA: TGCAGCGCTGGGCGGGGCTTGGGTGAGCAGTTCTTC
clone size: -
J gene: TRBJ2-1
V gene: TRBV29-1
D gene: -

CDR3 protein: CASIGTGVNTGELFF
CDR3 DNA: TGTGCCAGCATAGGGACAGGGGTTAACACCGGGGAGCTGTTTTTT
clone size: -
J gene: TRBJ2-2
V gene: TRBV7-9
D gene: TRBD1

CDR3 protein: CASSQDGQGNQPQHF
CDR3 DNA: TGTGCCAGCAGCCAAGACGGACAGGGCAATCAGCCCCAGCATTTT
clone size: -
J gene: TRBJ1-5
V gene: TRBV4-2
D gene: TRBD1

CDR3 protein: CASSGRNSYEQYF
CDR3 DNA: TGTGCCAGCAGTGGGAGGAACTCCTACGAGCAGTACTTC
clone size: -
J gene: TRBJ2-7
V gene: TRBV27
D gene: -

CDR3 protein: CASSATGEAFF
CDR3 DNA: TGTGCCAGCAGCGCGACGGGTGAAGCTTTCTTT
clone size: -
J gene: TRBJ1-1
V gene: TRBV9
D gene: -

CDR3 protein: CASSYPGSSSGNTIYF
CDR3 DNA: TGTGCCAGCAGCTATCCGGGGTCTAGCTCTGGAAACACCATATATTTT
clone size: -
J gene: TRBJ1-3
V gene: TRBV7-9
D gene: -

CDR3 protein: CASSQETDRGRFYYGYTF
CDR3 DNA: TGCGCCAGCAGCCAAGAAACGGACAGGGGGCGATTTTACTATGGCTACACCTTC
clone size: -
J gene: TRBJ1-2
V gene: TRBV4-3
D gene: TRBD1

CDR3 protein: CASSSGQNSYEQYF
CDR3 DNA: TGCGCCAGCAGCTCGGGACAGAACTCCTACGAGCAGTACTTC
clone size: -
J gene: TRBJ2-7
V gene: TRBV5-1
D gene: TRBD1

CDR3 protein: CASIHDQTGFTEAFF
CDR3 DNA: TGTGCCAGCATCCACGACCAAACAGGGTTCACTGAAGCTTTCTTT
clone size: -
J gene: TRBJ1-1
V gene: TRBV6-5
D gene: -

CDR3 protein: CAWRGPSGQGYGYTF
CDR3 DNA: TGTGCCTGGAGGGGGCCGTCCGGACAGGGGTATGGCTACACCTTC
clone size: -
J gene: TRBJ1-2
V gene: TRBV30
D gene: TRBD1

CDR3 protein: CAWNTGYGYTF
CDR3 DNA: TGTGCCTGGAACACAGGGTACGGCTACACCTTC
clone size: few
J gene: TRBJ1-2
V gene: TRBV30
D gene: -

CDR3 protein: CASSEASGVGNSPLHF
CDR3 DNA: TGTGCCAGCAGTGAAGCATCCGGGGTCGGTAATTCACCCCTCCACTTT
clone size: few
J gene: TRBJ1-6
V gene: TRBV6-1
D gene: -

CDR3 protein: CASSSFRDMNTEAFF
CDR3 DNA: TGTGCCAGCAGCTCCTTCAGGGACATGAACACTGAAGCTTTCTTT
clone size: -
J gene: TRBJ1-1
V gene: TRBV5-8
D gene: -

CDR3 protein: CASSWGQARSGNTIYF
CDR3 DNA: TGCGCCAGCAGCTGGGGACAGGCCCGCTCTGGAAACACCATATATTTT
clone size: -
J gene: TRBJ1-3
V gene: TRBV5-1
D gene: TRBD1

CDR3 protein: CASRRVIDRDSPLHF
CDR3 DNA: TGTGCCAGCCGCCGTGTAATAGATCGGGATTCACCCCTCCACTTT
clone size: -
J gene: TRBJ1-6
V gene: TRBV7-3
D gene: -